This is a list of T cell receptor beta chains from one sample in a study of T cell responses to AZD1222 COVID-19 vaccine. Profiling relied on immunoSEQ multiplex PCR, and the TCRdb table lists in-frame clones only, not all of them. This sample's table has about 140,000 clones. Sequenced sample: peripheral blood. Every receptor here comes from an adult in good health. Both conserved end residues are part of each CDR3. Each record gives: V gene, CDR3 length, CDR3 protein.

TRBV5-1,14,CASTPGGEAYEQYF
TRBV7-9,16,CASSLGAEAGKVIQYF
TRBV7-2,15,CASSPDRNSGNTIYF
TRBV27,13,CASKVLGNTEAFF
TRBV30,15,CAWSVRGTWGEKPFF
TRBV11-3,13,CASSLGAGRSAFF
TRBV4-3,16,CASSQEIGLSNQPQHF
TRBV27,13,CASSQKLNTEAFF
TRBV6-5,13,CASRLGRYNEQFF
TRBV6-2/TRBV6-3,17,CASSYPSGGLNTGELFF
TRBV3-1/TRBV3-2,16,CASSRGLAGIQETQYF
TRBV2,15,CASRAQEFGNEKLFF
TRBV3-1/TRBV3-2,18,CASSQDIGTSGGYNEQFF
TRBV28,13,CASSPLSGEPQHF
TRBV19,14,CASSIELVNQPQHF
TRBV4-1,15,CASSQVVAYQETQYF
TRBV10-3,17,CAISDRPSPRQGSEQFF